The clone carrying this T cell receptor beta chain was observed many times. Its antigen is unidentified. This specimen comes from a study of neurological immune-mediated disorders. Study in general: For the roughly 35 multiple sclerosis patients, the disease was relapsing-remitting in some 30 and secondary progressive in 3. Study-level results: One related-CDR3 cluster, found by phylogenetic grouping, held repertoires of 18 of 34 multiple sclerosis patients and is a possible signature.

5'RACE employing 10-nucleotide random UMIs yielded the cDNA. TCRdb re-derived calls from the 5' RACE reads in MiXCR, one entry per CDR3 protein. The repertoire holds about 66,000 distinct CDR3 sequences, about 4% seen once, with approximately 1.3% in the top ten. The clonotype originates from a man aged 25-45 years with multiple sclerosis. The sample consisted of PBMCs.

In DNA, the CDR3 is TGCAGTGCTAGAGATTCCCCGGGACAGAGAAATCAGCCCCAGCATTTT. Protein sequence: CSARDSPGQRNQPQHF. This chain joins TRBV20-1 and TRBJ1-5, with 7 bases lining up with TRBD1. CDR3 size: 16 residues. Trimming at V came to 0 bases and at J to 4 bases, leaving 9 bases not matched to a gene. In germline, CDR1 is DFQATT, CDR2 SNEGSKA (reference sequence).